A selection of T cell receptor beta chains follows, all from one sample in a study of memory CD4+ T cells and cytomegalovirus serostatus. The assay was immunoSEQ multiplex PCR, and TCRdb's table has in-frame clones only and misses some. The sample consists of under 80,000 clones, approximately 78% of them appearing once. Sequencing was carried out using memory CD4+ T cells from blood. Receptors originate from an adult in good health and CMV-seropositive. The CDR3 runs from the conserved cysteine through the conserved F or W. Each record gives: V gene, J gene, D gene, clone size, CDR3 DNA, CDR3 protein. The D gene is left open where the match is weak. A clone size is listed for some rows: how often the clone was seen (once, few, many), or a class if it is expanded.

v_call: TRBV5-1; j_call: TRBJ2-7; d_call: TRBD1; clone_size: NA; cdr3_nt: TGCGCCAGCAGCTTGTGGGGACAGACAGTTGACGAGCAGTACTTC; cdr3_aa: CASSLWGQTVDEQYF
v_call: TRBV7-7; j_call: TRBJ2-2; d_call: NA; clone_size: NA; cdr3_nt: TGTGCCAGCAGCTTATCGGGCGGGGAGCTGTTTTTT; cdr3_aa: CASSLSGGELFF
v_call: TRBV19; j_call: TRBJ1-2; d_call: NA; clone_size: NA; cdr3_nt: TGTGCCAGTAGTGTTGGGGGAAGTACTAACTATGGCTACACCTTC; cdr3_aa: CASSVGGSTNYGYTF
v_call: TRBV7-2; j_call: TRBJ1-4; d_call: TRBD1; clone_size: NA; cdr3_nt: TGTGCCAGCAGCTTGCGACAGGGGGCGGGGGCTAATGAAAAACTGTTTTTT; cdr3_aa: CASSLRQGAGANEKLFF
v_call: TRBV6-1; j_call: TRBJ1-4; d_call: NA; clone_size: few; cdr3_nt: TGTGCCAGCAGGGATGGGCGGGGGGATGAAAAACTGTTTTTT; cdr3_aa: CASRDGRGDEKLFF
v_call: TRBV9; j_call: TRBJ2-3; d_call: TRBD2; clone_size: NA; cdr3_nt: TGTGCCAGCAGCGTAGGGCCTGGGGCGGGAGGTACAGATACGCAGTATTTT; cdr3_aa: CASSVGPGAGGTDTQYF
v_call: TRBV11-3; j_call: TRBJ2-1; d_call: NA; clone_size: NA; cdr3_nt: TGTGCCAGCAGCTCCCCCCTCTACAATGAGCAGTTCTTC; cdr3_aa: CASSSPLYNEQFF
v_call: TRBV6-1; j_call: TRBJ1-1; d_call: TRBD1; clone_size: NA; cdr3_nt: TGTGCCAGCATCTACACAGGGGACACTGAAGCTTTCTTT; cdr3_aa: CASIYTGDTEAFF
v_call: TRBV27; j_call: TRBJ1-1; d_call: NA; clone_size: NA; cdr3_nt: TGTGCCAGCAGTTTATACAGGAGCACTGAAGCTTTCTTT; cdr3_aa: CASSLYRSTEAFF
v_call: TRBV11-2; j_call: TRBJ1-1; d_call: NA; clone_size: few; cdr3_nt: TGTGCCAGCAGCTTCCGGAGGAACACTGAAGCTTTCTTT; cdr3_aa: CASSFRRNTEAFF